These 7 T cell receptor beta chains were all obtained from the same sample, sequenced in a study of breast tumors, draining lymph nodes, adjacent tissues. A single record per CDR3 protein comes from TCRdb applying MiXCR to the multiplex PCR reads. Of about 170,000 distinct CDR3 sequences detected, about 34% appear once; the ten largest clones hold more than 3.5%. Breast cancer patients provided tissue from their axillary draining lymph nodes. Specimen: axillary lymph node tissue. The receptors shown here come from a female donor with breast cancer. Some clones in this sample may be carry-over from other donors' samples.

This clonotype showed up many times. The genes are TRBV5-5 and TRBJ2-1; 10 bases are a match to TRBD1. Trimming took 7 bases from V and 6 from J; bases not matched to a gene: 10. The germline V gene has CDR1 SGHKS and CDR2 YYEKEE (reference sequence). The CDR3 sequence is 15 residues long. CDR3 sequence (DNA): TGTGCCAGCGCGGATCGGGACAGGGGAAGCAATGAGCAGTTCTTC. Translation: CASADRDRGSNEQFF.

This clonotype appeared many times. V gene TRBV6-4 combines with J gene TRBJ2-3; D is perhaps TRBD1 or TRBD2 (6 bases each). Trimming removed 5 bases from V and 2 bases from J, with 11 bases in between. Per the germline V gene, CDR1 is MRHNA and CDR2 is SNTAGT. The CDR3 spans 14 residues. DNA of the CDR3: TGTGCCAGCAGTTGGGGGGCCCCCACAGATACGCAGTATTTT. Translating gives CASSWGAPTDTQYF.

V is TRBV28 and J is TRBJ1-6; no clear D. Germline V lookup: CDR1 MDHEN, CDR2 SYDVKM. The V gene lost 3 bases and the J gene lost 11 bases, with 11 bases spanning the gap. The CDR3 contains 13 residues. CDR3 bases: TGTGCCAGCAGTTTCTATGCCGGACCACCCCTCCACTTT. This gives the protein CASSFYAGPPLHF.

This clonotype was seen many times. This chain uses TRBV7-3 with TRBJ1-1; D call uncertain. The ends were cut back, 0 bases at V and 0 bases at J, with 8 bases in the middle. Per the germline V gene, CDR1 is SGHTA and CDR2 is FQGTGA. CDR3 length: 15 amino acids. CDR3 loop: CASSLTEVMNTEAFF. CDR3 bases: TGTGCCAGCAGCTTAACGGAGGTTATGAACACTGAAGCTTTCTTT. The full variable domain, its missing parts supplied by reference TRBV7-3 and TRBJ1-1, is GAGVSQTPSNKVTEKGKYVELRCDPISGHTALYWYRQSLGQGPEFLIYFQGTGAADDSGLPNDRFFAVRPEGSVSTLKIQRTERGDSAVYLCASSLTEVMNTEAFFGQGTRLTVV.

This clonotype showed up just a few times. The chain has TRBV13 and TRBJ1-2, with D tentatively TRBD1 (6 bases). CDR3 length equals 19 residues. With 2 bases removed from V and 4 bases from J, the gap between germline ends came to 26 bases. Germline CDR1 PRHDT, CDR2 FYEKMQ (reference sequence). The CDR3 DNA is TGTGCCAGCAGCTTACCCGGACAGTTCCTCTCTCCCGATAGCTATGGCTACACCTTC. Its translation: CASSLPGQFLSPDSYGYTF.

The chain has TRBV19 and TRBJ1-6; tentatively, D is TRBD1 (6 bases). The germline V gene has CDR1 LNHDA and CDR2 SQIVND (reference sequence). This CDR3 region has 14 residues. V was clipped by 5 bases and J by 10 bases, with 15 bases between them. The CDR3 DNA follows: TGTGCCAGTAGTCCACCGTACAGGGAATCACCCCTCCACTTT. It is translated as CASSPPYRESPLHF.

The chain is built from TRBV7-9 and TRBJ1-5; 8 bases agree with TRBD1. V lost 4 bases to trimming and J lost 2 bases; unmatched junction nucleotides: 7. Germline V gene lookup returns CDR1 SEHNR and CDR2 FQNEAQ (reference sequence). This CDR3 comprises 16 residues. The chain's CDR3 is CASSYIGQGGNQPQHF. The CDR3 DNA reads TGTGCCAGCAGCTATATCGGACAGGGAGGCAATCAGCCCCAGCATTTT.